This record covers a single T cell receptor (beta chain). Study processing details: Estimated nucleated cell counts came from reference gene primer amplification. The data were produced by immunoSEQ multiplex PCR, yet TCRdb's version contains in-frame clones alone and is incomplete. D and trimming come from the DNA, and the V and J calls and clone size come from that table. Of some 150,000 clones in the sample, approximately 84% were seen once. The data derive from a study of blood T cell repertoires in COVID-19. Looking at the study overall: COVID-19 samples collected from the United States, Italy and Spain covered acute and convalescent phases. The cDNA or gDNA used as material had been derived from T cells, B-cell-depleted T cells, or PBMCs.

The germline CDR1 and CDR2 sequences are LGHNA and YSLEER. CDR3 size: 16 residues. V lost 0 bases, J lost 5 bases, and 4 bases stayed unmatched. The sample comprised peripheral blood. The receptor's source is a man aged 35 to 55 who had recovered from COVID-19. The V call is TRBV4-3, the J call TRBJ2-1; 10 nucleotides align to TRBD1. The DNA for the CDR3 is TGCGCCAGCAGCCAAGAGTGGGACAGGGGTCACAATGAGCAGTTCTTC. This codes for CASSQEWDRGHNEQFF.